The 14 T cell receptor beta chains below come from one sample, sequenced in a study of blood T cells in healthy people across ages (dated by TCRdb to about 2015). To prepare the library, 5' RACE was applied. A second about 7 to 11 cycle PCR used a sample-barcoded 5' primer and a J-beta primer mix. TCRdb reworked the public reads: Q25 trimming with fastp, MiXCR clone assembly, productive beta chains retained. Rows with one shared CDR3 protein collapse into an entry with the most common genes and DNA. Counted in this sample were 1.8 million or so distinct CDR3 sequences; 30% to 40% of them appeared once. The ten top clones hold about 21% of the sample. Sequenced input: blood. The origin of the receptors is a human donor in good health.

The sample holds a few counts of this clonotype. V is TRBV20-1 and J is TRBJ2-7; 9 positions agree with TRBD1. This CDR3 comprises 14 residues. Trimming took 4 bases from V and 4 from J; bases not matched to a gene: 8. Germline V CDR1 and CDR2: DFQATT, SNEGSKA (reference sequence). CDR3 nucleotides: TGCAGTGCTACAATGGGACAGGGCCCTTACGAGCAGTACTTC. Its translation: CSATMGQGPYEQYF.

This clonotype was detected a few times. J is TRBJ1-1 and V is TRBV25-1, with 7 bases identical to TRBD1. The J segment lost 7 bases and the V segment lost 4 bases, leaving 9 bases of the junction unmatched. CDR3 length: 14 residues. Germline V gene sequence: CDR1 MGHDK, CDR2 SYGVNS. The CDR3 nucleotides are TGTGCCAGCAGTGGACAGGGAAGGTATTTTGAAGCTTTCTTT. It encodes CASSGQGRYFEAFF.

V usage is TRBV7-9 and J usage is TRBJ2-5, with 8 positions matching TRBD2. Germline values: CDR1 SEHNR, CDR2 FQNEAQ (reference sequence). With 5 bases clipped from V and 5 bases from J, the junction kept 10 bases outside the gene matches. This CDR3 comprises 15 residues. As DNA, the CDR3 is TGTGCCAGCAGCCGCGAGCGGGGGACGTGGGAGACCCAGTACTTC. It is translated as CASSRERGTWETQYF.

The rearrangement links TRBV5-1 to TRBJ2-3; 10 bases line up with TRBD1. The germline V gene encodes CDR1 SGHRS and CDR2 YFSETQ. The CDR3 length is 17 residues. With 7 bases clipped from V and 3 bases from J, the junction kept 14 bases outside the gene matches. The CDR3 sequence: CASRWTWTGGLTDTQYF. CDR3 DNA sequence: TGCGCCAGCCGATGGACATGGACAGGGGGTCTAACAGATACGCAGTATTTT.

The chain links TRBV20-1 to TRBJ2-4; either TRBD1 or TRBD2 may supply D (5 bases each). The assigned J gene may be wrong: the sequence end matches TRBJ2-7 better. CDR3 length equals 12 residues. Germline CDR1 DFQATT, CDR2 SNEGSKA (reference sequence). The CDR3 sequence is CSLNWGKDEQYF. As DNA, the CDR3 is TGCAGTTTAAATTGGGGGAAGGACGAGCAGTACTTC.

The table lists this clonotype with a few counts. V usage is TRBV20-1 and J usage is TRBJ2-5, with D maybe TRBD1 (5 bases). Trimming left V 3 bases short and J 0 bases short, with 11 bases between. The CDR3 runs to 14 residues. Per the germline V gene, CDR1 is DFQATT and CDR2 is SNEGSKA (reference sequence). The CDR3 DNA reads TGCAGTGCTAGTTTTACAGGATACCAAGAGACCCAGTACTTC. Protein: CSASFTGYQETQYF.

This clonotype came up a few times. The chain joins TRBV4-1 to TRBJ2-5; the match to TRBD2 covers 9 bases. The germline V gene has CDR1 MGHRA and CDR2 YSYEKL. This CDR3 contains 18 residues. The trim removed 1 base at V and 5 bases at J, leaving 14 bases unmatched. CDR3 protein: CASSQGDSSGVEVETQYF. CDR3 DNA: TGCGCCAGCAGCCAAGGCGATTCTAGCGGGGTGGAGGTGGAGACCCAGTACTTC.

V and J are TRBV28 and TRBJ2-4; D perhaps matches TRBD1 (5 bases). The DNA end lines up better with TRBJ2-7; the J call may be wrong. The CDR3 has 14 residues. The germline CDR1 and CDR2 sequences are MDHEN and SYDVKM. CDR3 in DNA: TGTGCCAGCAAAGGACAAAACCACCGATACGAGCAGTACTTC. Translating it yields CASKGQNHRYEQYF.

The CDR3 spells CASREGTSVSYEQYF. CDR3 DNA: TGTGCCAGCAGGGAGGGGACTAGCGTCTCCTACGAGCAGTACTTC. V usage is TRBV6-1 and J usage is TRBJ2-7; TRBD2 matches 10 bases. Germline values: CDR1 MNHNS, CDR2 SASEGT. With V trimmed by 6 bases and J by 0 bases, 5 bases remained unmatched. There are 15 residues in the CDR3.

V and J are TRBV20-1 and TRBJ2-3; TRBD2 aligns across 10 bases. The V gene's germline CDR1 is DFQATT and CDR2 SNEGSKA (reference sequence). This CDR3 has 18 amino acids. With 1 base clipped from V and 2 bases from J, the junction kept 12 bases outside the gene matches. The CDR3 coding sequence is TGCAGTGCTAGAGTATTAACTAGCGGGGCGATTCTCACAGATACGCAGTATTTT. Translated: CSARVLTSGAILTDTQYF.

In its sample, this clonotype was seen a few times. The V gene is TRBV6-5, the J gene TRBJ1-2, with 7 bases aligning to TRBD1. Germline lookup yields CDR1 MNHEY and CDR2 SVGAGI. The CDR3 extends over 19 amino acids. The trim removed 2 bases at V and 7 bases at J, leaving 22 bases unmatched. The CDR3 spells CASSYASSEGAIEPSGYTF. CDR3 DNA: TGTGCCAGCAGTTACGCCTCCTCCGAGGGGGCCATCGAACCTTCTGGCTACACCTTC.

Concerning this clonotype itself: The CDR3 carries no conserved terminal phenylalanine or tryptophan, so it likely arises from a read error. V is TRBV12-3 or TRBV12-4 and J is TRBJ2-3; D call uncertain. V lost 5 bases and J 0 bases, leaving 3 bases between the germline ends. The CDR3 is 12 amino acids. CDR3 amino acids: CASSPSTDTQYS. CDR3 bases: TGTGCCAGCAGTCCAAGCACAGATACGCAGTATTCT.

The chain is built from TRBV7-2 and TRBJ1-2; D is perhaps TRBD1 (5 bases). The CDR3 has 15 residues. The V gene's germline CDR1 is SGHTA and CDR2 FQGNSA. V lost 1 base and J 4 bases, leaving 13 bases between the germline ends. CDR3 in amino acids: CASSLGGGYSYGYTF. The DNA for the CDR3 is TGTGCCAGCAGCTTAGGTGGGGGTTACAGCTATGGCTACACCTTC.

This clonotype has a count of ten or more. The CDR3: CAISDPSGGTDTQYF. In DNA, the CDR3 is TGTGCCATCAGTGATCCTAGCGGGGGCACAGATACGCAGTATTTT. The chain joins TRBV10-3 to TRBJ2-3; 9 bases line up with TRBD2. V gave up 3 bases and J gave up 1 base; unmatched junction bases: 2. The CDR3 covers 15 residues. The V gene's germline CDR1 is ENHRY and CDR2 SYGVKD.